This T cell receptor beta chain was obtained from a study of blood T cell repertoires in COVID-19. Repertoires were generated with immunoSEQ multiplex PCR, while TCRdb's copy carries only in-frame clones and drops some. The table lists some 220,000 clones, approximately 83% of them singletons. Germline loops: CDR1 SGDLS, CDR2 YYNGEE. V shed 0 bases, J shed 3 bases, and the junction held 5 bases outside the gene matches. The CDR3 has 15 amino acids. Sequences were obtained from peripheral blood. The TCR was taken from a woman in her twenties or thirties who had recovered from COVID-19. The chain links TRBV9 to TRBJ1-1, with 7 bases fitting TRBD1. CDR3 nucleotides: TGTGCCAGCAGCGTAGAGGGGGCCTCTTACACTGAAGCTTTCTTT. Amino acid sequence: CASSVEGASYTEAFF.